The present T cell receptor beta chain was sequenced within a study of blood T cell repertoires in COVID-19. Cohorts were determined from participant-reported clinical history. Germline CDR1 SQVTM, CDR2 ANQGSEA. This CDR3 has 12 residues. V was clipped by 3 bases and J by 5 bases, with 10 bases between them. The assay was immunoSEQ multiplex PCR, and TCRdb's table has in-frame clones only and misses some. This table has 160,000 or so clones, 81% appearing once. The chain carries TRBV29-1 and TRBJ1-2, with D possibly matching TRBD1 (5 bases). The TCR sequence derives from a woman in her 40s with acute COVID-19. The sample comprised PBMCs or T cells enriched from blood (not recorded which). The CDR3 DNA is TGCAGCGTTGACAGGGCGGGGTATGGCTACACCTTC. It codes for CSVDRAGYGYTF.